A single sample is the source of the 23 T cell receptor beta chains below, sequenced in a study of regulatory T cells in long-lasting Graves disease (TCRdb year 2021). What the time point label conveys for this sample: newly diagnosed GD, antithyroid drugs for less than 3 months. For both TCR sequencing and RNA sequencing, RNA was extracted from PBMCs in TRIzol. The receptor library was made with multiplex PCR. The listed sequencing device is Illumina HiSeq 4000. To build TCR beta libraries, CDR3 regions were amplified by Arm-PCR using iRepertoire HTBI primers. TCRdb reprocessing: public reads trimmed at Q25 with fastp, clones called with MiXCR, in-frame beta chains kept. Each entry is one CDR3 protein sequence, shown with its most common DNA and genes. The sample has about 620,000 distinct CDR3 sequences on record, approximately 15% of them singletons. About 20% of the sample goes to the ten largest clones.

The data were also submitted as part of a second study, on T cells in Graves' hyperthyroidism and ophthalmopathy.

Source: peripheral blood mononuclear cells (PBMCs), taken at new diagnosis, from a patient treated with antithyroid drugs. Receptors were obtained from a woman aged 25 to 39 with Graves disease. Donor details come from another sample of the same person, matched by shared clones.

Note on this clonotype: At one end, the junction sequence differs from germline, possibly due to a read error. CDR3: CAWGVGMNTEAFF. CDR3 coding DNA: TGTGCCTGGGGTGTAGGGATGAACACTGAAGCTTTCTTT. The chain employs TRBV30 and TRBJ1-1; D gene uncertain. This CDR3 spans 13 amino acids. CDR1 and CDR2 (germline): GTSNPN, SVGIG (reference sequence).

This clonotype came up many times. The chain has TRBV2 and TRBJ2-7, with 7 bases identical to TRBD1. The CDR3 spans 14 residues. The germline CDR1 and CDR2 sequences are SNHLY and FYNNEI. Trimming took 4 bases from V and 1 from J; bases not matched to a gene: 4. CDR3 residues: CASSGDSQSYEQYF. CDR3 nucleotide sequence: TGTGCCAGCAGTGGGGACAGTCAGTCCTACGAGCAGTACTTC. Filled out from reference TRBV2 and TRBJ2-7, the complete variable domain reads EPEVTQTPSHQVTQMGQEVILRCVPISNHLYFYWYRQILGQKVEFLVSFYNNEISEKSEIFDDQFSVERPDGSNFTLKIRSTKLEDSAMYFCASSGDSQSYEQYFGPGTRLTVT.

At least ten counts were recorded for this clonotype. The CDR3 spells CATSDTIADTDTQYF. The DNA of the CDR3 is TGTGCCACCAGTGACACAATAGCGGACACAGATACGCAGTATTTT. The chain uses TRBV24-1 and TRBJ2-3; D is possibly TRBD2 (6 bases). The CDR3 runs 15 residues. V lost 4 bases to trimming and J lost 2 bases, with 12 bases between them. The germline CDR1 and CDR2 sequences are KGHDR and SFDVKD.

This clonotype has just a few counts. V and J are TRBV5-1 and TRBJ1-5; TRBD1 might be the D (5 bases). CDR1 SGHRS and CDR2 YFSETQ come from the germline V gene. V was pared by 0 bases and J by 9 bases, with 19 bases between. CDR3 length equals 16 residues. CDR3 sequence reads: CASSLGGTDSLWPQHF. The CDR3 DNA sequence: TGCGCCAGCAGCTTGGGGGGGACGGATTCACTTTGGCCCCAGCATTTT.

This clonotype has ten or more counts. The V gene is TRBV11-2, the J gene TRBJ1-4; D possibly corresponds to TRBD1 (6 bases). The CDR3 length is 15 residues. Per the germline V gene, CDR1 is SGHAT and CDR2 is FQNNGV. The ends were cut back, 2 bases at V and 6 bases at J, with 13 bases in the middle. CDR3 coding DNA: TGTGCCAGCAGCTTATCACAGGGCGGGTATGAAAAACTGTTTTTT. Its translation is CASSLSQGGYEKLFF.

This clonotype has a handful of counts. The chain joins TRBV19 to TRBJ2-5; 9 bases map to TRBD2. This CDR3 has 17 residues. Trimming removed 3 bases from V and 1 base from J; junction bases left unmatched: 9. Per germline, CDR1 LNHDA and CDR2 SQIVND (reference sequence). The CDR3 DNA sequence: TGTGCCAGTAGTATCAAAATCTTAGCGGGGGCCCAAGAGACCCAGTACTTC. It encodes CASSIKILAGAQETQYF.

This clonotype has a count of ten or more. The chain is built from TRBV9 and TRBJ1-1, with D tentatively TRBD1 (6 bases). V dropped 6 bases and J dropped 3 bases, with 21 bases sitting between them. CDR3 length: 16 residues. Per the germline V gene, CDR1 is SGDLS and CDR2 is YYNGEE. The CDR3 DNA sequence: TGTGCCAGCAACAAAGTGGGGGCACAAACGGACACTGAAGCTTTCTTT. It specifies CASNKVGAQTDTEAFF.

The gene calls are TRBV2 and TRBJ2-7; unclear D gene. With 0 bases removed from V and 1 base from J, the gap between germline ends came to 10 bases. The germline V gene has CDR1 SNHLY and CDR2 FYNNEI. This CDR3 region has 15 residues. CDR3: CASSEARRKSYEQYF. In DNA form, the CDR3 reads TGTGCCAGCAGTGAAGCGCGGCGGAAGTCCTACGAGCAGTACTTC. The full variable domain, rest sourced from reference TRBV2 and TRBJ2-7, is EPEVTQTPSHQVTQMGQEVILRCVPISNHLYFYWYRQILGQKVEFLVSFYNNEISEKSEIFDDQFSVERPDGSNFTLKIRSTKLEDSAMYFCASSEARRKSYEQYFGPGTRLTVT.

In its sample, this clonotype was seen many times. The J gene is TRBJ1-5, the V gene TRBV20-1; D remains ambiguous. This CDR3 is 13 amino acids long. Trimming took off 6 bases at V and 0 bases at J, with 9 bases between the two ends. Germline V gene sequence: CDR1 DFQATT, CDR2 SNEGSKA (reference sequence). The CDR3 protein is CSAQRYSNQPQHF. The CDR3 DNA reads TGCAGTGCGCAGAGATATAGCAATCAGCCCCAGCATTTT.

This clonotype was recorded a few times. The rearrangement uses TRBV9 and TRBJ2-3; TRBD1 agrees at 9 bases. Germline CDR1 SGDLS, CDR2 YYNGEE. Germline trimming cut 3 bases from V and 4 bases from J; bases unmatched to any gene: 9. This CDR3 contains 16 residues. CDR3 loop: CASSARAGQGPDTQYF. The CDR3 nucleotides are TGTGCCAGCAGCGCCCGAGCGGGACAGGGTCCAGATACGCAGTATTTT.

The rearrangement uses TRBV5-1 and TRBJ1-2; possibly TRBD1 for D (6 bases). CDR3 length: 16 residues. V was cut by 0 bases and J by 0 bases, with 12 bases left in between. CDR1 is SGHRS, CDR2 YFSETQ, per germline. CDR3 DNA sequence: TGCGCCAGCAGCTTGGACTGGGACATAGCTAACTATGGCTACACCTTC. Amino acid sequence: CASSLDWDIANYGYTF.

The CDR3 spells CASSLEDNTDTQYF. The CDR3 region has the DNA TGCGCCAGCAGCTTGGAAGACAACACAGATACGCAGTATTTT. The J gene is TRBJ2-3, the V gene TRBV5-1; D is uncertain. This CDR3 is 14 amino acids long. With 0 bases removed from V and 2 bases from J, the gap between germline ends came to 7 bases. Germline CDR1 and CDR2: SGHRS and YFSETQ.

This clonotype was detected a few times. The chain links TRBV10-3 to TRBJ2-1; 11 bases line up with TRBD1. CDR1 is ENHRY and CDR2 is SYGVKD in the germline V gene. The CDR3 has 17 amino acids. V shed 0 bases, J shed 9 bases, and the junction held 10 bases outside the gene matches. The CDR3 sequence: CAISESIVGTGGTEQFF. Here the CDR3 DNA reads TGTGCCATCAGTGAGTCGATAGTCGGGACAGGGGGGACTGAGCAGTTCTTC.

This sequence joins TRBV9 and TRBJ1-4, with unresolved D. This CDR3 has 14 residues. V gave up 3 bases and J gave up 4 bases, with 10 bases separating them. From germline, CDR1 is SGDLS and CDR2 YYNGEE. Here the CDR3 reads CASSDSTFNEKLFF. CDR3 bases: TGTGCCAGCAGCGATAGTACGTTTAATGAAAAACTGTTTTTT. The full variable domain, with the rest looked up from reference TRBV9 and TRBJ1-4, is DSGVTQTPKHLITATGQRVTLRCSPRSGDLSVYWYQQSLDQGLQFLIQYYNGEERAKGNILERFSAQQFPDLHSELNLSSLELGDSALYFCASSDSTFNEKLFFGSGTQLSVL.

This clonotype was seen many times. The V and J genes are TRBV5-5 and TRBJ2-3; D call uncertain. The germline V gene encodes CDR1 SGHKS and CDR2 YYEKEE (reference sequence). The V end lost 4 bases, the J end lost 1 base, and 10 bases lay between the germline ends. The length of the CDR3 is 14 residues. In DNA form, the CDR3 reads TGTGCCAGCAGCGGGAAGACGGGCACAGATACGCAGTATTTT. It encodes CASSGKTGTDTQYF.

This clonotype was recorded at least ten times. The CDR3 nucleotides read TGTGCCAGCAGCTTAGCCACCGGGATCAACACCGGGGAGCTGTTTTTT. Translated, it gives CASSLATGINTGELFF. The V and J genes are TRBV7-2 and TRBJ2-2; a possible D gene is TRBD2 (5 bases). Trimming cost V 0 bases and J 2 bases, with 10 bases left between them. The V gene's germline CDR1 is SGHTA and CDR2 FQGNSA. The CDR3 runs to 16 residues.

This clonotype was counted ten times or more. A much larger clone lies a single base off, so this may be a read error. This chain joins TRBV2 and TRBJ1-1; D is ambiguous. Deletions cut 8 bases from V and 1 base from J, with 5 bases between. Germline V gene sequence: CDR1 SNHLY, CDR2 FYNNEI. This CDR3 comprises 11 residues. The CDR3 here is CASQRNTEAFF. In DNA, the CDR3 is TGTGCCAGCCAGAGGAACACTGAAGCTTTCTTT. Full variable domain (missing parts from reference TRBV2 and TRBJ1-1): EPEVTQTPSHQVTQMGQEVILRCVPISNHLYFYWYRQILGQKVEFLVSFYNNEISEKSEIFDDQFSVERPDGSNFTLKIRSTKLEDSAMYFCASQRNTEAFFGQGTRLTVV.

This sequence joins TRBV30 and TRBJ2-4; 8 bases match TRBD2. This CDR3 contains 13 residues. Per germline, CDR1 GTSNPN and CDR2 SVGIG (reference sequence). V trimming: 3 bases; J trimming: 5 bases; junction bases outside the gene matches: 3. The CDR3, as DNA: TGTGCCTGGAGACCGGGAGGGGAAAACATTCAGTACTTC. This translates into CAWRPGGENIQYF.

This clonotype has a count of ten or more. The chain combines TRBV28 with TRBJ2-5, with D unresolved. The ends were cut back, 5 bases at V and 5 bases at J, with 15 bases in the middle. The CDR3 contains 14 residues. From germline, CDR1 is MDHEN and CDR2 SYDVKM. The CDR3 nucleotides read TGTGCCAGCAGTCCTAGAAACCCAGAGGAGACCCAGTACTTC. The encoded protein is CASSPRNPEETQYF. The full variable domain, its missing parts supplied by reference TRBV28 and TRBJ2-5, is DVKVTQSSRYLVKRTGEKVFLECVQDMDHENMFWYRQDPGLGLRLIYFSYDVKMKEKGDIPEGYSVSREKKERFSLILESASTNQTSMYLCASSPRNPEETQYFGPGTRLLVL.

The chain links TRBV30 to TRBJ1-1; D is perhaps TRBD1 (5 bases). Germline CDR1 reads GTSNPN; CDR2 reads SVGIG (reference sequence). With 3 bases removed from V and 8 bases from J, the gap between germline ends came to 10 bases. The CDR3 is made up of 11 amino acids. CDR3 in amino acids: CAWRLTVEAFF. The CDR3 region has the DNA TGTGCCTGGAGACTGACAGTCGAAGCTTTCTTT.

The J gene is TRBJ1-1, the V gene TRBV30, with D tentatively TRBD1 (5 bases). Germline V gene sequence: CDR1 GTSNPN, CDR2 SVGIG (reference sequence). CDR3 length: 16 amino acids. Trimming cost V 0 bases and J 1 base, with 15 bases left between them. In DNA, the CDR3 is TGTGCCTGGAGTGTAGCGGGGGGGGTAAGGAACACTGAAGCTTTCTTT. Translating gives CAWSVAGGVRNTEAFF.

The rearrangement uses TRBV7-3 and TRBJ1-1; maybe TRBD1 (5 bases). The germline CDR1 and CDR2 sequences are SGHTA and FQGTGA. V lost 5 bases, J lost 0 bases, and 16 bases lay in between. The CDR3 is 16 residues long. The CDR3 DNA is TGTGCCAGCAGCCCGGGGGGTGGCGGGATGAACACTGAAGCTTTCTTT. It yields the protein CASSPGGGGMNTEAFF.

This clonotype has ten or more counts. This chain connects TRBV28 to TRBJ1-2; D gene uncertain. The CDR3 sequence is 14 residues long. CDR1 is MDHEN, CDR2 SYDVKM, per germline. The germline V and J ends were trimmed by 6 bases and 3 bases, with 14 bases remaining between them. The CDR3: CASSPGGTYYGYTF. CDR3 bases: TGTGCCAGCAGCCCGGGAGGAACCTACTATGGCTACACCTTC.